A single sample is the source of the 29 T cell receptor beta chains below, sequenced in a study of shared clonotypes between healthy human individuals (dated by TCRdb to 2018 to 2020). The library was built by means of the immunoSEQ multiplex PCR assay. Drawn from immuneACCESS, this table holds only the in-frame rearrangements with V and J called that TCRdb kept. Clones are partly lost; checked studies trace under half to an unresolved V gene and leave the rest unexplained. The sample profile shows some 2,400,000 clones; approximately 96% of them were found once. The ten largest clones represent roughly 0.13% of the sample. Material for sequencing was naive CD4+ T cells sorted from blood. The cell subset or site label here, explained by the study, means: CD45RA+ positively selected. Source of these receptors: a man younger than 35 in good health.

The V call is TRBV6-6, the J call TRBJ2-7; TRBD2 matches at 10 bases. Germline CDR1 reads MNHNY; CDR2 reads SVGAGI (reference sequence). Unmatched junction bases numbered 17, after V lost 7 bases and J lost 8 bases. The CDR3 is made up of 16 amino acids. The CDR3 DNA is TGTGCCAGCACTCCGCCGGGGGAGCGGGGGGGCCTAAAGCAGTACTTC. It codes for CASTPPGERGGLKQYF.

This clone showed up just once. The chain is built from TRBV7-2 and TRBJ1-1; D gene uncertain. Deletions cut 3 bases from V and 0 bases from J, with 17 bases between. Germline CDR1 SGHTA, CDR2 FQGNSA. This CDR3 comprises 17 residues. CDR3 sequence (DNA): TGTGCCAGCAGCTTGGCCCCCGCACAACCCATGAACACTGAAGCTTTCTTT. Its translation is CASSLAPAQPMNTEAFF.

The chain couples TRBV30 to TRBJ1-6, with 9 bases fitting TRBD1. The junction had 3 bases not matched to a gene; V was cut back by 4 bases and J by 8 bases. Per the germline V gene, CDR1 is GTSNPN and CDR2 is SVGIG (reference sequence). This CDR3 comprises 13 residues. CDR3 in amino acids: CAWKGTGYSPLHF. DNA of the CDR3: TGTGCCTGGAAGGGGACAGGGTATTCACCCCTCCACTTT.

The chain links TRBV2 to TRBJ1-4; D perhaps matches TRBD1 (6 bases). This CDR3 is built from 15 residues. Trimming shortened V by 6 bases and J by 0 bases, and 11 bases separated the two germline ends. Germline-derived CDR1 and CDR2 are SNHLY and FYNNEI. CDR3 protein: CASSSTGPTNEKLFF. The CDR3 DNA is TGTGCCAGCAGCTCTACAGGGCCAACTAATGAAAAACTGTTTTTT.

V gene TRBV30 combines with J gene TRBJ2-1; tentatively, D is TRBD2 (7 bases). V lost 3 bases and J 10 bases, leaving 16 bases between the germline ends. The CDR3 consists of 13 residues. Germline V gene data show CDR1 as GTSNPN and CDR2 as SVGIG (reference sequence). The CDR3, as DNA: TGTGCCTGGAGGCGGGAGAGGGGGGTAGAGCAGTTCTTC. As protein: CAWRRERGVEQFF.

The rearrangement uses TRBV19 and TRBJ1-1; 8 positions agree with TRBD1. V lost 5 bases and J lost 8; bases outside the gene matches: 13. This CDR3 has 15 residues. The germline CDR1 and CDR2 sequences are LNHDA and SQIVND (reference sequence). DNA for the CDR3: TGTGCCAGTAGTGACCAGGACAGGGCTACCGACGAAGCTTTCTTT. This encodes CASSDQDRATDEAFF.

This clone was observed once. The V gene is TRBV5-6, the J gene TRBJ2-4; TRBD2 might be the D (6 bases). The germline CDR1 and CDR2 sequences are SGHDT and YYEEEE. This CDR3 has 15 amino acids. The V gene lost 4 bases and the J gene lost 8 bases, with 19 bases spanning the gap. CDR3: CASSRRRVARDIQYF. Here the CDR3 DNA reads TGTGCCAGCAGCCGTCGGAGGGTGGCGAGGGACATTCAGTACTTC.

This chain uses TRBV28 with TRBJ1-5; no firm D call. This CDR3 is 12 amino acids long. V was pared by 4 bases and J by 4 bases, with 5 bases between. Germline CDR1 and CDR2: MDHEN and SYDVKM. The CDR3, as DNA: TGTGCCAGCAGTTGGCTTAATCAGCCCCAGCATTTT. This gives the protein CASSWLNQPQHF.

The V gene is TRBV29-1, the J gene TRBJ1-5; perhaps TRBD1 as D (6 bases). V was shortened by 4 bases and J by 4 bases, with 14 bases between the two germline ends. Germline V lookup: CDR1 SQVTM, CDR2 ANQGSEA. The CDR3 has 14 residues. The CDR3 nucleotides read TGCAGCGTTGTGTGGGCAGGGGTGAATCAGCCCCAGCATTTT. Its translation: CSVVWAGVNQPQHF.

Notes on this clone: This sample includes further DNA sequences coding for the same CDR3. For the CDR3, the DNA is TGTGCCAGCTCACCGGGTGCTAACTATGGCTACACCTTC. It is translated as CASSPGANYGYTF. The V and J genes are TRBV18 and TRBJ1-2; D is unclear. The germline gives CDR1 KGHSH, CDR2 LQKENI. V was trimmed by 3 bases and J by 0 bases, leaving 5 bases between them. This CDR3 is 13 amino acids long.

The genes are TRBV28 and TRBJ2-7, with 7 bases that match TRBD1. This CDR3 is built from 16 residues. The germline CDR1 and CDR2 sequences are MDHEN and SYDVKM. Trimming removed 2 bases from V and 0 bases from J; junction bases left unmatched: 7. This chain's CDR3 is CASSLRLTGFSYEQYF. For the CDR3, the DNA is TGTGCCAGCAGTTTAAGGTTGACAGGGTTCTCCTACGAGCAGTACTTC.

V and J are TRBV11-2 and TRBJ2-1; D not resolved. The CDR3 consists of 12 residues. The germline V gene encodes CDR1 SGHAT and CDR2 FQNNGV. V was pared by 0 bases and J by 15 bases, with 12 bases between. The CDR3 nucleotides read TGTGCCAGCAGCTTAGATCAGAGCGTTCCGTTCTTC. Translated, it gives CASSLDQSVPFF.

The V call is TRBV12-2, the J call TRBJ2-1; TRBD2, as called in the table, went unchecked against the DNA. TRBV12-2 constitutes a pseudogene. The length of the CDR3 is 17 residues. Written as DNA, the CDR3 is TGTGCAAGTCGCTTTCCTCCGCGACTAGCGGATTACAATGAGCAGTTCTTC. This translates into CASRFPPRLADYNEQFF.

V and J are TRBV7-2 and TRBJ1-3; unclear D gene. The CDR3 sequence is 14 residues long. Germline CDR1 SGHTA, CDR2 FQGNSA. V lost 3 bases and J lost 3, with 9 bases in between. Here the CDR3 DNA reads TGTGCCAGCAGCTTCGCTACCGTTGGAAACACCATATATTTT. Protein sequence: CASSFATVGNTIYF. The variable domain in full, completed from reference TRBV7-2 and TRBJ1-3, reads GAGVSQSPSNKVTEKGKDVELRCDPISGHTALYWYRQSLGQGLEFLIYFQGNSAPDKSGLPSDRFSAERTGGSVSTLTIQRTQQEDSAVYLCASSFATVGNTIYFGEGSWLTVV.

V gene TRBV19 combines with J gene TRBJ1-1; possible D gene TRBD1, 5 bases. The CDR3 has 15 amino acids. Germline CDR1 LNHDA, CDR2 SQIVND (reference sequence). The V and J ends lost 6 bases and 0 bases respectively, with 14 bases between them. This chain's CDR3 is CASSFSGAMNTEAFF. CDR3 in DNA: TGTGCCAGTAGCTTCTCTGGGGCCATGAACACTGAAGCTTTCTTT.

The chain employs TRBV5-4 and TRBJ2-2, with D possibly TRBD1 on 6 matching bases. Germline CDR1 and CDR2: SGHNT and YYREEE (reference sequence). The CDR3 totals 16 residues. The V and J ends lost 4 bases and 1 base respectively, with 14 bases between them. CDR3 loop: CASSATTGRNTGELFF. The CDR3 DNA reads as TGTGCCAGCAGCGCAACAACAGGGAGGAACACCGGGGAGCTGTTTTTT.

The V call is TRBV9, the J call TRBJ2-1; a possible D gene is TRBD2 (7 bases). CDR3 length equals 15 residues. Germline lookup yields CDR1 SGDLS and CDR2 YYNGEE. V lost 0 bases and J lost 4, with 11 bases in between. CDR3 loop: CASSVAGGQYNEQFF. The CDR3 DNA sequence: TGTGCCAGCAGCGTAGCGGGGGGCCAATACAATGAGCAGTTCTTC.

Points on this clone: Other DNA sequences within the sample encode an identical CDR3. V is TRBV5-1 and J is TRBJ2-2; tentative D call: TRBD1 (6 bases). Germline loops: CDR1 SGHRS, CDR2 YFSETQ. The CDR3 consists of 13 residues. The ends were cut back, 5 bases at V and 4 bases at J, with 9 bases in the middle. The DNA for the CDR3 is TGCGCCAGCAGTTTACAGGGCACCGGGGAGCTGTTTTTT. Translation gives CASSLQGTGELFF.

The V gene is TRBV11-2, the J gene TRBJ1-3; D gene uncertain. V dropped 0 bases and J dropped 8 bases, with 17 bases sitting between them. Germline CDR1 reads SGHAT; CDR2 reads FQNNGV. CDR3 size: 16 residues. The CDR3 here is CASSLEAHSSWDTIYF. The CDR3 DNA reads TGTGCCAGCAGCTTAGAGGCCCATTCCTCGTGGGACACCATATATTTT. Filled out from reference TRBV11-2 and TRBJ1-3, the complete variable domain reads EAGVAQSPRYKIIEKRQSVAFWCNPISGHATLYWYQQILGQGPKLLIQFQNNGVVDDSQLPKDRFSAERLKGVDSTLKIQPAKLEDSAVYLCASSLEAHSSWDTIYFGEGSWLTVV.

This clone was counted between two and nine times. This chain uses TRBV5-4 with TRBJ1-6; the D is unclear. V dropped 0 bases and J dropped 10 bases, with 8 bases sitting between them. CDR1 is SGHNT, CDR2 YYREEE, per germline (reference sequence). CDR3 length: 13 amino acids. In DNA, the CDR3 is TGTGCCAGCAGCTTGGGAGATACCTCACCCCTCCACTTT. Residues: CASSLGDTSPLHF.

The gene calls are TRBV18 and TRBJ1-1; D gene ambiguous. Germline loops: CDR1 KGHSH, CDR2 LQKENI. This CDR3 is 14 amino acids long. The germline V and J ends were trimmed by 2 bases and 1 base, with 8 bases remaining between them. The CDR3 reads CASSPRDWNTEAFF. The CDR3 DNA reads TGTGCCAGCTCACCAAGAGATTGGAACACTGAAGCTTTCTTT.

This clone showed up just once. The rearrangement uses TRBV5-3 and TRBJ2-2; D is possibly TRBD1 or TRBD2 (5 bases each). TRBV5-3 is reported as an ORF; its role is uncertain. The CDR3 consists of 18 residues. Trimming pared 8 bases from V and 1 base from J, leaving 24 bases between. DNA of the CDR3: TGTGCCAGCCGGGGCCGCCTTCCGGGACGAGAGAACACCGGGGAGCTGTTTTTT. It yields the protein CASRGRLPGRENTGELFF.

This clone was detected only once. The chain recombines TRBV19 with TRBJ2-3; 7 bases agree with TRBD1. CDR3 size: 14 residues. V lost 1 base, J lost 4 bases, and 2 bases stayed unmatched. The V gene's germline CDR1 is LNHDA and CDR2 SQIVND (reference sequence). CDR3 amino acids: CASSIGQGPDTQYF. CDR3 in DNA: TGTGCCAGTAGTATAGGACAGGGTCCAGATACGCAGTATTTT. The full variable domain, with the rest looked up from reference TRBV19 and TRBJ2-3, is DGGITQSPKYLFRKEGQNVTLSCEQNLNHDAMYWYRQDPGQGLRLIYYSQIVNDFQKGDIAEGYSVSREKKESFPLTVTSAQKNPTAFYLCASSIGQGPDTQYFGPGTRLTVL.

The CDR3 coding sequence is TGTGCCAGTAGTATAGGGTACCGGAGACAGATACAAGAGACCCAGTACTTC. Protein: CASSIGYRRQIQETQYF. The chain employs TRBV19 and TRBJ2-5; maybe TRBD1 (5 bases). Per germline, CDR1 LNHDA and CDR2 SQIVND (reference sequence). This CDR3 spans 17 amino acids. V was trimmed by 1 base and J by 2 bases, leaving 17 bases between them. Drawing the rest from reference TRBV19 and TRBJ2-5, the complete variable domain is DGGITQSPKYLFRKEGQNVTLSCEQNLNHDAMYWYRQDPGQGLRLIYYSQIVNDFQKGDIAEGYSVSREKKESFPLTVTSAQKNPTAFYLCASSIGYRRQIQETQYFGPGTRLLVL.

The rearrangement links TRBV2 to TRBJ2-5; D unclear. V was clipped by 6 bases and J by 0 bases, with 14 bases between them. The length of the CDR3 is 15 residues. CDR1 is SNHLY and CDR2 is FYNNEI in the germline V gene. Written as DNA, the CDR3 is TGTGCCAGCAGCCCTTCGGGCGAGTACCAAGAGACCCAGTACTTC. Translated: CASSPSGEYQETQYF.

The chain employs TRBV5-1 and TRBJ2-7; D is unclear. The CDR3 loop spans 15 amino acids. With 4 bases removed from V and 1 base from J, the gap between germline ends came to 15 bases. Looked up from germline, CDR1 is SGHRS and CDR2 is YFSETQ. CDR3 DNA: TGCGCCAGCAGCCCACCCATCGGAACTTCCTACGAGCAGTACTTC. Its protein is CASSPPIGTSYEQYF.

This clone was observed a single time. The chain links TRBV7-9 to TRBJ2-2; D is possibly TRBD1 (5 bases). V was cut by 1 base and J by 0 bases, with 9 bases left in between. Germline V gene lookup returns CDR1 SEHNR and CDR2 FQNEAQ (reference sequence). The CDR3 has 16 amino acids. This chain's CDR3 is CASSLGQGTNTGELFF. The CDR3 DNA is TGTGCCAGCAGCTTAGGTCAGGGAACGAACACCGGGGAGCTGTTTTTT.

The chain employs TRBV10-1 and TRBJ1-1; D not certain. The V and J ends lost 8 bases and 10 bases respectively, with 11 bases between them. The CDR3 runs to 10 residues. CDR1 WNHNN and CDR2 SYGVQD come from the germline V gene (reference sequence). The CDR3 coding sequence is TGCGCCAGCCCCGACTTTCGAGCTTTCTTT. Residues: CASPDFRAFF.

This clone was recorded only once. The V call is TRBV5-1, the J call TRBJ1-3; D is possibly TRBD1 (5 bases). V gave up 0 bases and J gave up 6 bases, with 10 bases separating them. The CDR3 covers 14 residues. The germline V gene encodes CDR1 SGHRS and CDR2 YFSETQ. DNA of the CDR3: TGCGCCAGCAGCTTGGCGGGACCGCTAAACACCATATATTTT. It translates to CASSLAGPLNTIYF. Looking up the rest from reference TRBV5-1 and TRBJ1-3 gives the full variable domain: KAGVTQTPRYLIKTRGQQVTLSCSPISGHRSVSWYQQTPGQGLQFLFEYFSETQRNKGNFPGRFSGRQFSNSRSEMNVSTLELGDSALYLCASSLAGPLNTIYFGEGSWLTVV.